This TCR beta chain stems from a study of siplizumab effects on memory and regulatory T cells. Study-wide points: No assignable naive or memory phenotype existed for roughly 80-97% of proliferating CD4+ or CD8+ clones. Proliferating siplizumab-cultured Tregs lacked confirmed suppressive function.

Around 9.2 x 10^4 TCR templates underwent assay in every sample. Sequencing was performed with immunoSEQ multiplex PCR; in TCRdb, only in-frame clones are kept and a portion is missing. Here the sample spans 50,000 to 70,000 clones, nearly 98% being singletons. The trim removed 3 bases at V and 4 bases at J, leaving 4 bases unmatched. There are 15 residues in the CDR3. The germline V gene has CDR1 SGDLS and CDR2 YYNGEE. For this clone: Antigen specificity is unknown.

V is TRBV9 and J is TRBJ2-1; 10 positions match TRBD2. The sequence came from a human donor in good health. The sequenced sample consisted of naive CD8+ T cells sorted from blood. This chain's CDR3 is CASSETAGGYNEQFF. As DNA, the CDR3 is TGTGCCAGCAGCGAGACAGCGGGGGGGTACAATGAGCAGTTCTTC.